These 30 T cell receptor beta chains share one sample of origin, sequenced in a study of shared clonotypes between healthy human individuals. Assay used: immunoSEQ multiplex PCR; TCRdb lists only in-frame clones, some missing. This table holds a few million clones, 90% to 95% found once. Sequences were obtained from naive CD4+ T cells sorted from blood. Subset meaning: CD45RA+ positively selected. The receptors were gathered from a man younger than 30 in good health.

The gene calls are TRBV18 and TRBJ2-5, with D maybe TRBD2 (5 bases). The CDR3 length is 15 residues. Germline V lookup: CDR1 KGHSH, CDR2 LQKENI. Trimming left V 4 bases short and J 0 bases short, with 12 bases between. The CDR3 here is CASSLSGMYQETQYF. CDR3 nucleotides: TGTGCCAGCTCACTATCGGGGATGTACCAAGAGACCCAGTACTTC.

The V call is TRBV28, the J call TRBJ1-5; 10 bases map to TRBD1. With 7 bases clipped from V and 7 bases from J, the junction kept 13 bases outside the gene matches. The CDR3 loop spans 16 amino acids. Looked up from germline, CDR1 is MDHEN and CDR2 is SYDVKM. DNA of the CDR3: TGTGCCAGCAAGAGCCCGGGACAGGGGTTGCGGCAGCCCCAGCATTTT. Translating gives CASKSPGQGLRQPQHF.

The CDR3 loop is CASSLIRSGGTDTQYF. CDR3 in DNA: TGTGCCAGCAGTTTAATTCGCAGCGGGGGCACAGATACGCAGTATTTT. The chain carries TRBV28 and TRBJ2-3; 7 bases are a match to TRBD2. V was pared by 2 bases and J by 1 base, with 6 bases of the junction left unmatched. Germline V gives CDR1 MDHEN, CDR2 SYDVKM. This CDR3 is 16 amino acids long.

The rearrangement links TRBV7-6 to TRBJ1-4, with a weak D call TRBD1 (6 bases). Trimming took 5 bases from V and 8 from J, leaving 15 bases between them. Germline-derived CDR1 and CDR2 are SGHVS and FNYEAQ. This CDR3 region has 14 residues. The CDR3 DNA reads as TGTGCCAGCAGCGGAGGGACACGGTCCGAAAAACTGTTTTTT. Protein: CASSGGTRSEKLFF.

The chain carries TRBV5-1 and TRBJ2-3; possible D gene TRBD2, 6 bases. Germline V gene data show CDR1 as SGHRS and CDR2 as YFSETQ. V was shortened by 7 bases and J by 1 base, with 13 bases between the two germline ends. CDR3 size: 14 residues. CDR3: CASQEGFGTDTQYF. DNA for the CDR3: TGCGCCAGCCAGGAGGGGTTCGGCACAGATACGCAGTATTTT. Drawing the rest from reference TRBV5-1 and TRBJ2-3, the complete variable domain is KAGVTQTPRYLIKTRGQQVTLSCSPISGHRSVSWYQQTPGQGLQFLFEYFSETQRNKGNFPGRFSGRQFSNSRSEMNVSTLELGDSALYLCASQEGFGTDTQYFGPGTRLTVL.

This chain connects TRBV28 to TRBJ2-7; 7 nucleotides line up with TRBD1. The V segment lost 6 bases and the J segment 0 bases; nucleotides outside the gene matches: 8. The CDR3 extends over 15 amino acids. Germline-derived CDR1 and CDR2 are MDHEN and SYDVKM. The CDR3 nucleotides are TGTGCCAGCAGCCCAGGGACAGCTTACTCCTACGAGCAGTACTTC. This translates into CASSPGTAYSYEQYF.

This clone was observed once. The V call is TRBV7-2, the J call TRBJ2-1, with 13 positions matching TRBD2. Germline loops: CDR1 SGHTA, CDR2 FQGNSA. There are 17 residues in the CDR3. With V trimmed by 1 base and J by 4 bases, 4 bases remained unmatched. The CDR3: CASSLGTSGSVYNEQFF. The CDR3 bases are TGTGCCAGCAGCTTAGGGACTAGCGGGAGCGTTTACAATGAGCAGTTCTTC.

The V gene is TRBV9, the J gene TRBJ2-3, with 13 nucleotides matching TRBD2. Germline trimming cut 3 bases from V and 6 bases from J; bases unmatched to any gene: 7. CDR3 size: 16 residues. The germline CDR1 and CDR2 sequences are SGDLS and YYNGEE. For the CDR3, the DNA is TGTGCCAGCAGCGGATTAGGGACTAGCGGGACGGATACGCAGTATTTT. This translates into CASSGLGTSGTDTQYF.

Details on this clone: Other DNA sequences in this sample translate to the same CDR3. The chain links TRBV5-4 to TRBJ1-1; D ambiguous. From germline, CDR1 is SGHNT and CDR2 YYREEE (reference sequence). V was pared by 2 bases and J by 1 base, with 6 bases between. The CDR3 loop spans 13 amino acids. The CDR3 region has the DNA TGTGCCAGCAGCTTAGACAAGAACACTGAAGCTTTCTTT. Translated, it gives CASSLDKNTEAFF.

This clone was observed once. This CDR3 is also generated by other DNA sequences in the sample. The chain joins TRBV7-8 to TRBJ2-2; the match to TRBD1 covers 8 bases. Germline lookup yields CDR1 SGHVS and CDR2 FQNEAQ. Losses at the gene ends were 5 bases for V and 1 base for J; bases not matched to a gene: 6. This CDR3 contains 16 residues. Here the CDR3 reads CASSPRTGLNTGELFF. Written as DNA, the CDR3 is TGTGCCAGCAGCCCACGGACAGGGTTGAACACCGGGGAGCTGTTTTTT.

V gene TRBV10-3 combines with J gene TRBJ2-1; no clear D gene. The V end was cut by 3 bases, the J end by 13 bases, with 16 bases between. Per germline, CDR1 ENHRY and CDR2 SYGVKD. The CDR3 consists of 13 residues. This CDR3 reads CAISDSLVIKQFF. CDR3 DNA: TGTGCCATCAGTGACTCTTTGGTTATCAAACAGTTCTTC.

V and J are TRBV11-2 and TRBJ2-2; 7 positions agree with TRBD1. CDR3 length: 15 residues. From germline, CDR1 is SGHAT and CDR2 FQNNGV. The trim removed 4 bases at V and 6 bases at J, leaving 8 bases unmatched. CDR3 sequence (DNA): TGTGCCAGCAGCTACAGACAGGGTATTGCCGGGGAGCTGTTTTTT. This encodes CASSYRQGIAGELFF.

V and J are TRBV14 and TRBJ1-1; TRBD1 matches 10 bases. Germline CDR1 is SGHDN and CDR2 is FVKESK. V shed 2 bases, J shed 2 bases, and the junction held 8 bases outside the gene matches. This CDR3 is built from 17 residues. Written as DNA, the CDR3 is TGTGCCAGCAGCCAACTCCGGGACAGGGGCGTCAACACTGAAGCTTTCTTT. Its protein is CASSQLRDRGVNTEAFF.

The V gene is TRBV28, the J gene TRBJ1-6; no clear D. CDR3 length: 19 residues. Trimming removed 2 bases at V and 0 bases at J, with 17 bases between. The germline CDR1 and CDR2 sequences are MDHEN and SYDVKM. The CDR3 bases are TGTGCCAGCAGTTTACCCCCTGAGCTCCTGAGCTCCTATAATTCACCCCTCCACTTT. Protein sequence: CASSLPPELLSSYNSPLHF.

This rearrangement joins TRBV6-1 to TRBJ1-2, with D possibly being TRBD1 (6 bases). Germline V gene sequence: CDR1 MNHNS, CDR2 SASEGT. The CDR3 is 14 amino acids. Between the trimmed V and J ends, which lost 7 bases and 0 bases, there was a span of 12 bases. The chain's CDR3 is CASTQGLANYGYTF. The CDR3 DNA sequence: TGTGCCAGCACTCAGGGGTTAGCTAACTATGGCTACACCTTC.

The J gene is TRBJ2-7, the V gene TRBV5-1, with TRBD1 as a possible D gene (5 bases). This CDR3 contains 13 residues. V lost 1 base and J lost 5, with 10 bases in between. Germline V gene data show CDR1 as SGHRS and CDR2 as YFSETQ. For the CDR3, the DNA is TGCGCCAGCAGCTTGCTTTTACAGGACGAGCAGTACTTC. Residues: CASSLLLQDEQYF.

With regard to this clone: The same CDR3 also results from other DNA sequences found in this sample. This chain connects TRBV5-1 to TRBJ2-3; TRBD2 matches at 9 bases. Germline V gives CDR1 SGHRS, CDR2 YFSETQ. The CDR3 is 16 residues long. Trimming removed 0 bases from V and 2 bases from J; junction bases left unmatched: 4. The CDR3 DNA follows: TGCGCCAGCAGCTTGGAGGCTAGCGGGGTCACAGATACGCAGTATTTT. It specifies CASSLEASGVTDTQYF.

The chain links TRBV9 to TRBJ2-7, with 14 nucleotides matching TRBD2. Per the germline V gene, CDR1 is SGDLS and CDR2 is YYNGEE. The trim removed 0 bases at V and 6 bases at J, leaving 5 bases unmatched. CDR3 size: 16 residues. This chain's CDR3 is CASSVGGGTSGSEQYF. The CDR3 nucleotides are TGTGCCAGCAGCGTAGGAGGGGGGACTAGCGGGAGCGAGCAGTACTTC. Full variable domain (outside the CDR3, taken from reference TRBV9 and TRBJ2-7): DSGVTQTPKHLITATGQRVTLRCSPRSGDLSVYWYQQSLDQGLQFLIQYYNGEERAKGNILERFSAQQFPDLHSELNLSSLELGDSALYFCASSVGGGTSGSEQYFGPGTRLTVT.

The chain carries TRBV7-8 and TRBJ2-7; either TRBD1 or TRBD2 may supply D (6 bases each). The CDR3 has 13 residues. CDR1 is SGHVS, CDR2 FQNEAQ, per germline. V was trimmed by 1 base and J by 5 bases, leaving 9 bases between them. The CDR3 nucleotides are TGTGCCAGCAGCTTAGTGGGGGGCAACGAGCAGTACTTC. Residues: CASSLVGGNEQYF.

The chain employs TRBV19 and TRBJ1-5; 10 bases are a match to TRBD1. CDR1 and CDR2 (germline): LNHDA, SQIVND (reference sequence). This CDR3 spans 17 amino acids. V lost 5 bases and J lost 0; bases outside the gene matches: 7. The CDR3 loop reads CASSARTGGYSNQPQHF. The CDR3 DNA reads TGTGCCAGTAGTGCTAGGACAGGGGGATATAGCAATCAGCCCCAGCATTTT.

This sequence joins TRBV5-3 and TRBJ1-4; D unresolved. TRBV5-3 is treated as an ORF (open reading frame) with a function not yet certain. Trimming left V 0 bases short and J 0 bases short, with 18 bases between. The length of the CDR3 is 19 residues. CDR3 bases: TGTGCCAGAAGCTTGGCACAAAGTGGTTTTTGCGCAACTAATGAAAAACTGTTTTTT. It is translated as CARSLAQSGFCATNEKLFF.

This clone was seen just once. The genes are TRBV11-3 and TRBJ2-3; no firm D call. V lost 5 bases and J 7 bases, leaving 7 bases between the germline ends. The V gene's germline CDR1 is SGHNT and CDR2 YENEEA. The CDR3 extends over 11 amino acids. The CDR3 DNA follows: TGTGCCAGCAGCCGCGATAATACGCAGTATTTT. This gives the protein CASSRDNTQYF.

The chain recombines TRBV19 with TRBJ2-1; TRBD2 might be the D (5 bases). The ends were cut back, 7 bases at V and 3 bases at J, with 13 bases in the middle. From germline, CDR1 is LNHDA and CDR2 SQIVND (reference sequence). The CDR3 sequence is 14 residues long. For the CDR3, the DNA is TGTGCCAGTATGAGACACGGGGACTACAATGAGCAGTTCTTC. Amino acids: CASMRHGDYNEQFF.

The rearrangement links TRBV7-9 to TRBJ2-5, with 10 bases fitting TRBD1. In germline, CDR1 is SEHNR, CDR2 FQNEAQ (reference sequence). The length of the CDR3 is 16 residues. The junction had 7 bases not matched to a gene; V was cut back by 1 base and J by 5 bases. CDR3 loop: CASSLGGTGVKETQYF. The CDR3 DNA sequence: TGTGCCAGCAGCTTAGGAGGGACAGGGGTAAAGGAGACCCAGTACTTC.

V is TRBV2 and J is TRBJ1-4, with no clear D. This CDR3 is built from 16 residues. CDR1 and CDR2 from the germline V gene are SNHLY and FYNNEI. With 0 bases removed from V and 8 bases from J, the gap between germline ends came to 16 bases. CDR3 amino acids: CASSEARGLLEEKLFF. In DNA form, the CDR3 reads TGTGCCAGCAGTGAAGCCAGAGGACTTCTCGAGGAAAAACTGTTTTTT.

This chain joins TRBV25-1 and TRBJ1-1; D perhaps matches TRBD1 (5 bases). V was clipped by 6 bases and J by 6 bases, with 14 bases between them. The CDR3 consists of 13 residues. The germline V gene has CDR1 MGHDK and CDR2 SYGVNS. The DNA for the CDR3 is TGTGCCAGCAGCCTAGGGGTCATCGCTGAAGCTTTCTTT. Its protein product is CASSLGVIAEAFF.

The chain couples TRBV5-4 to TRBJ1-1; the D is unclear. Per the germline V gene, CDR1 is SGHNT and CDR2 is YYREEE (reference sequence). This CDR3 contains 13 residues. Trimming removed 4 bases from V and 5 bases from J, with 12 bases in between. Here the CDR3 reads CASSGVGRTEAFF. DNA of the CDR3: TGTGCCAGCAGCGGTGTTGGGAGGACTGAAGCTTTCTTT.

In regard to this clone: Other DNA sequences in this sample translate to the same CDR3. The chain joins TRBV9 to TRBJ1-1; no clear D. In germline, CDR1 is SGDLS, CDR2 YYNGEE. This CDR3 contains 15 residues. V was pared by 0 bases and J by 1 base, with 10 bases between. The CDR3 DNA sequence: TGTGCCAGCAGCGTAGGGGTAGGGCGGAACACTGAAGCTTTCTTT. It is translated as CASSVGVGRNTEAFF.

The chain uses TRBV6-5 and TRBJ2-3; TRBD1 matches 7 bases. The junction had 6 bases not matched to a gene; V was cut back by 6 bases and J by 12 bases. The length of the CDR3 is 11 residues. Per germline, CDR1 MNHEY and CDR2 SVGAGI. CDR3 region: CASRRDSNQYF. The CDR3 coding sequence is TGTGCCAGCAGACGGGACAGTAACCAGTATTTT.

Written as DNA, the CDR3 is TGTGCCAGCAGCTTAGGGCTAGCGGGGGTCCGGGAGACCCAGTACTTC. Its protein is CASSLGLAGVRETQYF. The J gene is TRBJ2-5, the V gene TRBV11-2; TRBD2 matches at 10 bases. The CDR3 contains 16 residues. V was clipped by 1 base and J by 5 bases; unmatched bases: 7. The germline V gene has CDR1 SGHAT and CDR2 FQNNGV.